The 9 T cell receptor beta chains below were found in one sample sequenced in a study of T-cell reconstitution after alpha-beta-depleted transplantation in children listed by TCRdb under 2016. Libraries were constructed by PCR. Sequencing relied on an Illumina HiSeq 2500. Molecular barcoding was employed in the preparation of TCR libraries, with unique molecular identifiers being used to normalize TCRbeta repertoire quantification. Using fastp trimming at Q25 and MiXCR clonotype assembly, TCRdb reanalyzed the public sequencing data and kept in-frame beta chains. Duplicate CDR3 protein sequences are folded into a single record with the most common DNA and genes. The sample data list 400,000 to 450,000 distinct CDR3 sequences, and 43% of these were observed just once. The ten largest clonotypes hold 27% of the sample. The treatment or condition label corresponds to: allogeneic hematopoietic cell transplantation with graft depleted of TCRalphabeta T cells and CD19 B cells.

The sample in question was PBMCs, obtained before TCRalphabeta/CD19-depleted stem cell transplant. The receptors were gathered from a girl aged 2 to 10 with aplastic anemia, due to receive a stem cell transplant.

The chain uses TRBV20-1 and TRBJ2-1, with TRBD2 matching 7 bases. V shed 0 bases and J 4 bases; nucleotides not matched to a gene: 9. Looked up from germline, CDR1 is DFQATT and CDR2 is SNEGSKA (reference sequence). There are 16 residues in the CDR3. The CDR3 DNA follows: TGCAGTGCTAGAGATGGAGGGACTATCGGTTACAATGAGCAGTTCTTC. Its protein product is CSARDGGTIGYNEQFF.

The table lists this clonotype with a few counts. This chain links TRBV20-1 with TRBJ1-2; 8 bases are shared with TRBD1. This CDR3 is built from 14 residues. V gave up 2 bases and J gave up 5 bases; unmatched junction bases: 7. CDR1 is DFQATT, CDR2 SNEGSKA, per germline (reference sequence). The CDR3 spells CSARNPQGVYGYTF. For the CDR3, the DNA is TGCAGTGCTAGAAACCCACAGGGGGTTTATGGCTACACCTTC.

The chain combines TRBV12-3 or TRBV12-4 with TRBJ1-5; TRBD1 is a possible D gene (6 bases). The CDR3 spans 13 residues. V was cut by 6 bases and J by 7 bases, with 13 bases left in between. CDR3 sequence: CASRETGRQPQHF. Written as DNA, the CDR3 is TGTGCCAGCAGGGAAACAGGGCGGCAGCCCCAGCATTTT.

V gene TRBV9 combines with J gene TRBJ2-5, with D perhaps assigned TRBD1 or TRBD2 (5 bases each). This CDR3 comprises 15 residues. Germline assignment: CDR1 SGDLS and CDR2 YYNGEE. Deletions cut 0 bases from V and 0 bases from J, with 9 bases between. The CDR3 DNA is TGTGCCAGCAGCGTAGAGGGACGCGACCAAGAGACCCAGTACTTC. It codes for CASSVEGRDQETQYF.

The V call is TRBV6-1, the J call TRBJ1-5, with TRBD1 matching 9 bases. The CDR3 is 17 residues long. Trimming at V came to 5 bases and at J to 5 bases, leaving 13 bases not matched to a gene. Looked up from germline, CDR1 is MNHNS and CDR2 is SASEGT. DNA of the CDR3: TGTGCCAGCAGTCGGAGGTCCTACAGGGGGCAGGATCAGCCCCAGCATTTT. It yields the protein CASSRRSYRGQDQPQHF.

This clonotype was counted many times. The gene calls are TRBV20-1 and TRBJ1-2; the D is unclear. Germline V gene sequence: CDR1 DFQATT, CDR2 SNEGSKA (reference sequence). Trimming stripped 0 bases from V and 0 bases from J, with 5 bases between. This CDR3 region has 13 residues. The CDR3 region is CSARERPNYGYTF. CDR3 bases: TGCAGTGCTAGAGAACGGCCTAACTATGGCTACACCTTC.

This chain links TRBV2 with TRBJ1-1; TRBD1 aligns across 7 bases. Germline loops: CDR1 SNHLY, CDR2 FYNNEI. Trimming cost V 6 bases and J 1 base; bases outside gene matches: 5. The CDR3 runs to 14 residues. CDR3 nucleotides: TGTGCCAGCAGCGAACAGGGGACGAACACTGAAGCTTTCTTT. This translates into CASSEQGTNTEAFF.

This chain joins TRBV20-1 and TRBJ2-1, with D maybe TRBD2 (6 bases). From germline, CDR1 is DFQATT and CDR2 SNEGSKA (reference sequence). Trimming stripped 2 bases from V and 0 bases from J, with 8 bases between. The CDR3 has 14 residues. This chain's CDR3 is CSARLASSYNEQFF. CDR3 sequence (DNA): TGCAGTGCTAGACTAGCGAGCTCCTACAATGAGCAGTTCTTC.

This clonotype occurred many times. The chain carries TRBV6-5 and TRBJ2-2; D call uncertain. Deletions cut 2 bases from V and 6 bases from J, with 10 bases between. This CDR3 is 14 amino acids long. The germline CDR1 and CDR2 sequences are MNHEY and SVGAGI. In DNA, the CDR3 is TGTGCCAGCAGTTACGATGAGGTGGCCGGGGAGCTGTTTTTT. It codes for CASSYDEVAGELFF.